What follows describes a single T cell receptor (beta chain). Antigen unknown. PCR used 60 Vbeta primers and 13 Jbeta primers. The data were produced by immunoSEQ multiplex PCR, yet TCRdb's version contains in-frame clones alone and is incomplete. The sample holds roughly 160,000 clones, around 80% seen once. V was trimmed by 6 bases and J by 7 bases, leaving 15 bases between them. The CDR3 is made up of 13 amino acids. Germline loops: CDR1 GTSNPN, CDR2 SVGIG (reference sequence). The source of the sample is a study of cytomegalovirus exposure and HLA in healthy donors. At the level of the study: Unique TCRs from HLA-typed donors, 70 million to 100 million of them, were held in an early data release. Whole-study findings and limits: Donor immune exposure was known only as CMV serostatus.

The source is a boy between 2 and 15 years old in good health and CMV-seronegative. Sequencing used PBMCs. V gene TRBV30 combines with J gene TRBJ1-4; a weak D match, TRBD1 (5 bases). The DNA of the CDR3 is TGTGCCTGCCGGAGGGGCTTGGTTGAAAAACTGTTTTTT. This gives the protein CACRRGLVEKLFF.